Included here is one TCR beta chain sequence, with context. TCRdb's table, derived via immunoSEQ multiplex PCR, lists solely in-frame clones and lacks some. The data contain 95,000 to 150,000 clones, around 87% of them singletons. The source of the sample is a study of control samples from healthy donors and cancer patients. This receptor was identified in a man between 35 and 55 years old in good health. The sequencing input was blood.

In DNA, the CDR3 is TGTGCCAGCAGTTACTCTACAGGGAACAATGAGCAGTTCTTC. Its translation is CASSYSTGNNEQFF. This rearrangement joins TRBV6-2 or TRBV6-3 to TRBJ2-1; TRBD1 is a possible D gene (6 bases). CDR1 MNHEY and CDR2 SVGEGT come from the germline V gene. V lost 0 bases and J 5 bases, leaving 8 bases between the germline ends. This CDR3 region has 14 residues.